The clone carrying this T cell receptor beta chain was counted only a few times. Its antigen is currently unknown. Assay: immunoSEQ multiplex PCR; the TCRdb copy retains only in-frame clones and omits some. The data contain tens of thousands of clones, approximately 85% of them singletons. This sample is drawn from a study of T cell responses to AZD1222 COVID-19 vaccine. The V gene lost 8 bases and the J gene lost 7 bases, with 18 bases spanning the gap. This CDR3 contains 15 residues. Germline V gene data show CDR1 as SEHNR and CDR2 as FQNEAQ (reference sequence). Study-level findings and limits: With two AZD1222 doses given, Spike-specific TCR breadth and depth both rose. Seropositive status at baseline applied to only a handful of AZD1222 recipients.

This TCR came from an adult who received the AZD1222 COVID-19 vaccine. Specimen: peripheral blood, collected 28 days after the second AZD1222 dose. V is TRBV7-9 and J is TRBJ1-6; D might be TRBD1 (6 bases). CDR3 in amino acids: CASYQAGEENSPLHF. The CDR3 DNA reads TGTGCCAGCTATCAGGCAGGGGAGGAAAATTCACCCCTCCACTTT.